The 16 T cell receptor beta chains reported below all come from one sample, sequenced in a study of response to subunit inactivated influenza vaccine. In TCRdb, the RT-PCR reads were re-called with MiXCR into one record per CDR3 protein. The sample lists about 700,000 distinct CDR3 sequences, more than 15% seen once, with approximately 10% in the top ten. The starting material was PBMCs from blood, obtained 11 to 12 days after vaccination. The origin of the receptors is a man aged 45-65 years who received an inactivated influenza vaccine.

This clonotype was seen more than once but under ten times. The chain carries TRBV4-1 and TRBJ2-1; D may correspond to TRBD1 or TRBD2 (6 bases each). The CDR3 is 18 residues long. V was cut by 0 bases and J by 4 bases, with 19 bases left in between. Per the germline V gene, CDR1 is MGHRA and CDR2 is YSYEKL. The chain's CDR3 is CASSQEGVAGGTYNEQFF. CDR3 nucleotide sequence: TGCGCCAGCAGCCAAGAAGGGGTAGCCGGGGGCACATACAATGAGCAGTTCTTC.

Only a few counts were recorded for this clonotype. The V call is TRBV10-3, the J call TRBJ2-3; tentatively, D is TRBD1 (5 bases). The V gene lost 2 bases and the J gene lost 4 bases, with 13 bases spanning the gap. The CDR3 runs to 15 residues. Germline CDR1 is ENHRY and CDR2 is SYGVKD. Here the CDR3 DNA reads TGTGCCATCAGTGAGGGTCAGGGAAAGTCAGATACGCAGTATTTT. This encodes CAISEGQGKSDTQYF.

There are a few counts of this clonotype. One end of the junction is discordant with germline, which a read error may explain. The J gene is TRBJ2-3, the V gene TRBV7-3; TRBD1 matches 8 bases. This CDR3 comprises 16 residues. The V gene's germline CDR1 is SGHTA and CDR2 FQGTGA. The CDR3 is CASSITGGTTTDTQYF. CDR3 nucleotides: TGTGCCAGCAGCATAACAGGGGGAACAACCACAGATACGCAGTATTTT.

The chain couples TRBV2 to TRBJ2-7; 12 bases line up with TRBD2. CDR3 length: 15 residues. In germline, CDR1 is SNHLY, CDR2 FYNNEI. V lost 4 bases to trimming and J lost 2 bases; unmatched junction nucleotides: 3. The CDR3 nucleotides are TGTGCCAGCAGTGGGACTAGCGGGACCCCCTACGAGCAGTACTTC. The encoded protein is CASSGTSGTPYEQYF.

V and J are TRBV7-9 and TRBJ1-1; unclear D gene. Germline V CDR1 and CDR2: SEHNR, FQNEAQ (reference sequence). The V gene lost 4 bases and the J gene lost 5 bases, with 14 bases spanning the gap. The CDR3 length is 14 residues. CDR3 loop: CASSSRQGWTEAFF. CDR3 nucleotides: TGTGCCAGCAGCTCTCGGCAAGGATGGACTGAAGCTTTCTTT.

A few counts support this clonotype. The chain joins TRBV7-2 to TRBJ2-1; D is ambiguous. The length of the CDR3 is 14 residues. Germline-derived CDR1 and CDR2 are SGHTA and FQGNSA. V lost 1 base to trimming and J lost 6 bases, with 10 bases between them. The CDR3 reads CASSLVALSNEQFF. CDR3 nucleotide sequence: TGTGCCAGCAGCTTAGTAGCCCTCTCCAATGAGCAGTTCTTC. Filled out from reference TRBV7-2 and TRBJ2-1, the complete variable domain reads GAGVSQSPSNKVTEKGKDVELRCDPISGHTALYWYRQSLGQGLEFLIYFQGNSAPDKSGLPSDRFSAERTGGSVSTLTIQRTQQEDSAVYLCASSLVALSNEQFFGPGTRLTVL.

This chain connects TRBV29-1 to TRBJ2-3; a possible D gene is TRBD1 (6 bases). CDR3 length: 13 residues. Germline CDR1 SQVTM, CDR2 ANQGSEA. CDR3 region: CTTQGWGTDTQYF. CDR3 DNA: TGCACAACCCAGGGGTGGGGCACAGATACGCAGTATTTT.

This clonotype was counted a few times. The rearrangement joins TRBV27 to TRBJ1-1, with 8 positions matching TRBD1. This CDR3 has 13 residues. Germline CDR1 is MNHEY and CDR2 is SMNVEV (reference sequence). The V segment lost 5 bases and the J segment 7 bases; nucleotides outside the gene matches: 6. The CDR3: CASSTDRVHEAFF. In DNA form, the CDR3 reads TGTGCCAGCAGTACGGACAGGGTCCATGAAGCTTTCTTT.

V is TRBV3-1 and J is TRBJ1-6; 8 bases are a match to TRBD1. The germline gives CDR1 LGHDT, CDR2 YNNKEL (reference sequence). The CDR3 is made up of 13 amino acids. Trimming cost V 6 bases and J 10 bases; bases outside gene matches: 5. CDR3 nucleotides: TGTGCCAGCAGGACAGGGGCTGGGTCACCCCTCCACTTT. It is translated as CASRTGAGSPLHF.

This clonotype was found many times. The V call is TRBV12-3 or TRBV12-4, the J call TRBJ2-3; D perhaps matches TRBD1 (6 bases). Trimming took off 2 bases at V and 1 base at J, with 13 bases between the two ends. This CDR3 contains 16 residues. DNA for the CDR3: TGTGCCAGCAGTTTACGCAGGGGCGGAGGCACAGATACGCAGTATTTT. This translates into CASSLRRGGGTDTQYF.

The V gene is TRBV3-1, the J gene TRBJ2-2, with TRBD1 as a possible D gene (5 bases). The germline CDR1 and CDR2 sequences are LGHDT and YNNKEL (reference sequence). V was cut by 3 bases and J by 0 bases, with 11 bases left in between. This CDR3 spans 16 amino acids. In DNA form, the CDR3 reads TGTGCCAGCAGCCACCGGACACACGCGAACACCGGGGAGCTGTTTTTT. It is translated as CASSHRTHANTGELFF.

The sample holds a few counts of this clonotype. V usage is TRBV5-1 and J usage is TRBJ2-2; D unresolved. Trimming cost V 3 bases and J 7 bases, with 16 bases left between them. Germline values: CDR1 SGHRS, CDR2 YFSETQ. This CDR3 has 15 amino acids. The CDR3 DNA sequence: TGCGCCAGCAGCTCTTTCTCGCCCGCGCTCGGGGAGCTGTTTTTT. Protein: CASSSFSPALGELFF.

This clonotype was found a few times. This sequence joins TRBV6-2 or TRBV6-3 and TRBJ2-5; TRBD2 aligns across 8 bases. This CDR3 contains 17 residues. V was pared by 7 bases and J by 3 bases, with 16 bases of the junction left unmatched. Germline CDR1 MNHEY, CDR2 SVGEGT. The CDR3 coding sequence is TGTGCCAGCATTGGTGGACCTCAGCGGGGGCCGAAAGAGACCCAGTACTTC. Its protein is CASIGGPQRGPKETQYF.

This chain links TRBV14 with TRBJ1-4; 9 bases line up with TRBD1. Germline assignment: CDR1 SGHDN and CDR2 FVKESK. The J segment lost 8 bases and the V segment lost 5 bases, leaving 9 bases of the junction unmatched. The CDR3 totals 15 residues. DNA for the CDR3: TGTGCCAGCAGCATCCGCCGGGACAGGGTGGAAAAACTGTTTTTT. Translated: CASSIRRDRVEKLFF. Based on the CDR3 plus reference TRBV14 and TRBJ1-4, the full variable domain is EAGVTQFPSHSVIEKGQTVTLRCDPISGHDNLYWYRRVMGKEIKFLLHFVKESKQDESGMPNNRFLAERTGGTYSTLKVQPAELEDSGVYFCASSIRRDRVEKLFFGSGTQLSVL.

This clonotype was counted only a few times. The rearrangement links TRBV10-3 to TRBJ2-7, with D perhaps TRBD1 (7 bases). The CDR3 loop spans 16 amino acids. The V end lost 0 bases, the J end lost 0 bases, and 12 bases lay between the germline ends. From germline, CDR1 is ENHRY and CDR2 SYGVKD. In DNA form, the CDR3 reads TGTGCCATCAGTGAGTCGGGCGGGACAGTCTCCTACGAGCAGTACTTC. This gives the protein CAISESGGTVSYEQYF.

The chain joins TRBV18 to TRBJ2-1; 9 bases map to TRBD2. From germline, CDR1 is KGHSH and CDR2 LQKENI. Germline trimming cut 0 bases from V and 9 bases from J; bases unmatched to any gene: 21. CDR3 length: 20 residues. CDR3 bases: TGTGCCAGCTCACCACCGAACAGTGAACCCGGGACTAGCAGTCGCGGTGAGCAGTTCTTC. Protein sequence: CASSPPNSEPGTSSRGEQFF. Full variable domain (remainder filled in from reference TRBV18 and TRBJ2-1): NAGVMQNPRHLVRRRGQEARLRCSPMKGHSHVYWYRQLPEEGLKFMVYLQKENIIDESGMPKERFSAEFPKEGPSILRIQQVVRGDSAAYFCASSPPNSEPGTSSRGEQFFGPGTRLTVL.